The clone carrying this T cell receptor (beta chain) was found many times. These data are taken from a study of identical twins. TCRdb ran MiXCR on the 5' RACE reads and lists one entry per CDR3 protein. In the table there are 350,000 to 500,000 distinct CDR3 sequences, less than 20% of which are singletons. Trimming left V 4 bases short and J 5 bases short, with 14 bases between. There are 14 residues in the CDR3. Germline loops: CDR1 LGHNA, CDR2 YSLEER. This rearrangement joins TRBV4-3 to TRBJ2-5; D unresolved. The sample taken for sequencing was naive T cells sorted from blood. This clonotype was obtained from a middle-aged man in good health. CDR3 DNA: TGCGCCAGCAGCCGGTTACTACCCGGGGAGACCCAGTACTTC. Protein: CASSRLLPGETQYF.